What follows are 32 T cell receptor beta chains derived from one specimen sequenced in a study of control samples from healthy donors and cancer patients. Repertoires were generated with immunoSEQ multiplex PCR, while TCRdb's copy carries only in-frame clones and drops some. The table records about 160,000 clones, approximately 93% of them present only once. Sequencing was performed on blood. The receptors shown here come from a woman aged 40 to 50 in good health.

J is TRBJ1-4 and V is TRBV5-6; D is ambiguous. CDR3 size: 12 residues. The V end lost 0 bases, the J end lost 8 bases, and 5 bases lay between the germline ends. Germline CDR1 reads SGHDT; CDR2 reads YYEEEE. In DNA, the CDR3 is TGTGCCAGCAGCTTGGCCGGGGAAAAACTGTTTTTT. Its translation is CASSLAGEKLFF.

The chain carries TRBV7-2 and TRBJ2-7, with D unclear. The germline gives CDR1 SGHTA, CDR2 FQGNSA. The CDR3 has 18 amino acids. V shed 1 base and J shed 4 bases, with 23 bases lying between them. The CDR3 reads CASSLVGSVATQAYEQYF. CDR3 sequence (DNA): TGTGCCAGCAGCTTAGTAGGTTCGGTGGCTACCCAAGCATACGAGCAGTACTTC.

The V call is TRBV12-3 or TRBV12-4, the J call TRBJ1-2, with D uncertain. The V end lost 2 bases, the J end lost 7 bases, and 11 bases lay between the germline ends. The CDR3 length is 13 residues. The CDR3 DNA reads as TGTGCCAGCAGTTTAATAAGAGGAGGTGGCTACACCTTC. Protein sequence: CASSLIRGGGYTF.

The chain links TRBV15 to TRBJ1-5, with D possibly matching TRBD1 (5 bases). Trimming took 5 bases from V and 4 from J, leaving 15 bases between them. The CDR3 extends over 15 amino acids. Per germline, CDR1 LNHNV and CDR2 YYDKDF (reference sequence). The CDR3: CATSLSGAGNQPQHF. CDR3 sequence (DNA): TGTGCCACCAGCCTAAGCGGGGCAGGAAATCAGCCCCAGCATTTT.

The chain recombines TRBV30 with TRBJ1-3; D is uncertain. Germline CDR1 and CDR2: GTSNPN and SVGIG (reference sequence). V lost 4 bases, J lost 0 bases, and 16 bases lay in between. This CDR3 has 16 amino acids. CDR3 residues: CAWTRLPGHSGNTIYF. The CDR3 DNA reads TGTGCCTGGACTAGGCTGCCCGGGCACTCTGGAAACACCATATATTTT. The whole variable domain, filled in from reference TRBV30 and TRBJ1-3, reads SQTIHQWPATLVQPVGSPLSLECTVEGTSNPNLYWYRQAAGRGLQLLFYSVGIGQISSEVPQNLSASRPQDRQFILSSKKLLLSDSGFYLCAWTRLPGHSGNTIYFGEGSWLTVV.

The chain carries TRBV10-3 and TRBJ2-1; no clear D. The CDR3 is 11 amino acids. In germline, CDR1 is ENHRY, CDR2 SYGVKD. Trimming cost V 3 bases and J 6 bases, with 3 bases left between them. CDR3 amino acids: CAISDLNEQFF. The CDR3 coding sequence is TGTGCCATCAGTGACCTCAATGAGCAGTTCTTC.

This clone was recorded once. The chain carries TRBV29-1 and TRBJ1-1, with D unresolved. This CDR3 has 11 residues. V was pared by 7 bases and J by 1 base, with 7 bases between. Germline CDR1 is SQVTM and CDR2 is ANQGSEA. This chain's CDR3 is CSGRTNTEAFF. The CDR3 DNA follows: TGCAGCGGACGTACGAACACTGAAGCTTTCTTT.

V usage is TRBV7-9 and J usage is TRBJ2-2; 8 nucleotides match TRBD1. Germline CDR1 reads SEHNR; CDR2 reads FQNEAQ (reference sequence). V lost 7 bases, J lost 7 bases, and 8 bases stayed unmatched. The CDR3 loop spans 14 amino acids. DNA for the CDR3: TGTGCCAGCAACCCAGGGGGCGCGGACGGGGAGCTGTTTTTT. Translation: CASNPGGADGELFF.

This chain connects TRBV9 to TRBJ2-2; 7 bases agree with TRBD2. The CDR3 has 16 amino acids. Looked up from germline, CDR1 is SGDLS and CDR2 is YYNGEE. V dropped 3 bases and J dropped 2; count of bases not matched to a gene: 7. CDR3 amino acids: CASSALLATNTGELFF. The CDR3, as DNA: TGTGCCAGCAGCGCACTACTAGCGACAAACACCGGGGAGCTGTTTTTT.

V is TRBV7-9 and J is TRBJ2-7; tentative D call: TRBD1 (6 bases). Trimming shortened V by 4 bases and J by 6 bases, and 10 bases separated the two germline ends. Germline V lookup: CDR1 SEHNR, CDR2 FQNEAQ (reference sequence). The CDR3 spans 12 residues. The CDR3 is CASSYGGGEQYF. CDR3 sequence (DNA): TGTGCCAGCAGCTATGGGGGCGGCGAGCAGTACTTC.

This chain connects TRBV7-2 to TRBJ2-3, with TRBD1 as a possible D gene (7 bases). This CDR3 has 17 amino acids. Germline V gene lookup returns CDR1 SGHTA and CDR2 FQGNSA. V shed 5 bases and J shed 3 bases, with 21 bases lying between them. Here the CDR3 DNA reads TGTGCCAGCAGCCCCCGGGGGATGGGACAGCGAACAGATACGCAGTATTTT. It encodes CASSPRGMGQRTDTQYF. The full variable domain, rest sourced from reference TRBV7-2 and TRBJ2-3, is GAGVSQSPSNKVTEKGKDVELRCDPISGHTALYWYRQSLGQGLEFLIYFQGNSAPDKSGLPSDRFSAERTGGSVSTLTIQRTQQEDSAVYLCASSPRGMGQRTDTQYFGPGTRLTVL.

This rearrangement joins TRBV7-9 to TRBJ2-1; TRBD2 matches at 13 bases. Germline V lookup: CDR1 SEHNR, CDR2 FQNEAQ (reference sequence). V shed 5 bases and J 4 bases; nucleotides not matched to a gene: 5. The CDR3 extends over 16 amino acids. In DNA form, the CDR3 reads TGTGCCAGCAGCCGAGGGACTAGCGGGAAGTACAATGAGCAGTTCTTC. Translating it yields CASSRGTSGKYNEQFF.

The V gene is TRBV6-2 or TRBV6-3, the J gene TRBJ2-2; TRBD2 matches at 9 bases. The CDR3 has 18 amino acids. The germline CDR1 and CDR2 sequences are MNHEY and SVGEGT. Unmatched junction bases numbered 15, after V lost 5 bases and J lost 5 bases. The CDR3 DNA sequence: TGTGCCAGCAGTAGGCCGGGGCGGCTAGCGGGACCGACCGGGGAGCTGTTTTTT. Its protein is CASSRPGRLAGPTGELFF.

The chain has TRBV3-1 (or the pseudogene TRBV3-2) and TRBJ2-7, with a weak D call TRBD2 (6 bases). The V gene's germline CDR1 is LGHDT and CDR2 YNNKEL (reference sequence). The ends were cut back, 1 base at V and 3 bases at J, with 7 bases in the middle. CDR3 length equals 13 residues. CDR3 in DNA: TGTGCCAGCAGCCAAGTCGGGAGCTACGAGCAGTACTTC. Its translation is CASSQVGSYEQYF.

CDR3 sequence reads: CASSLGRGLRTDTQYF. The DNA for the CDR3 is TGTGCCAGCAGCTTAGGAAGGGGACTCCGCACAGATACGCAGTATTTT. The V gene is TRBV7-9, the J gene TRBJ2-3; perhaps TRBD2 as D (6 bases). The CDR3 loop spans 16 amino acids. Trimming left V 1 base short and J 1 base short, with 12 bases between. Germline CDR1 SEHNR, CDR2 FQNEAQ (reference sequence).

The rearrangement links TRBV30 to TRBJ2-2, with TRBD2 as a possible D gene (6 bases). Germline CDR1 GTSNPN, CDR2 SVGIG (reference sequence). This CDR3 comprises 17 residues. V lost 1 base to trimming and J lost 6 bases, with 21 bases between them. CDR3 sequence reads: CAWSGDYREIGAGELFF. The CDR3 nucleotides read TGTGCCTGGAGTGGTGATTATCGGGAGATCGGGGCCGGGGAGCTGTTTTTT.

V is TRBV9 and J is TRBJ2-5; the D is unclear. CDR1 and CDR2 from the germline V gene are SGDLS and YYNGEE. The V end was cut by 0 bases, the J end by 1 base, with 7 bases between. The CDR3 is made up of 14 amino acids. CDR3 DNA: TGTGCCAGCAGCGTAGGGGCAGGCCAAGAGACCCAGTACTTC. This translates into CASSVGAGQETQYF.

This clone occurred once. The V call is TRBV6-2 or TRBV6-3, the J call TRBJ2-1; either TRBD1 or TRBD2 may supply D (5 bases each). V was clipped by 4 bases and J by 5 bases, with 12 bases between them. Germline assignment: CDR1 MNHEY and CDR2 SVGEGT. This CDR3 is built from 14 residues. CDR3 nucleotides: TGTGCCAGCAGTTCCCAGGGACGAAACAATGAGCAGTTCTTC. Protein product: CASSSQGRNNEQFF.

The gene calls are TRBV5-8 and TRBJ1-6, with a tentative D call TRBD1 (5 bases). The ends were cut back, 0 bases at V and 8 bases at J, with 18 bases in the middle. The germline CDR1 and CDR2 sequences are SGHTS and YDEGEE. The CDR3 sequence is 17 residues long. The CDR3 coding sequence is TGTGCCAGCAGCTTGGTACTGGGTCGGGACGCCGATTCACCCCTCCACTTT. Amino acids: CASSLVLGRDADSPLHF.

The chain uses TRBV9 and TRBJ1-6; D is perhaps TRBD1 (5 bases). Trimming cost V 2 bases and J 8 bases, with 14 bases left between them. CDR3 size: 15 residues. Germline lookup yields CDR1 SGDLS and CDR2 YYNGEE. CDR3 sequence reads: CASSVMSQGDSPLHF. The CDR3 DNA reads TGTGCCAGCAGCGTGATGTCCCAGGGAGATTCACCCCTCCACTTT.

The chain has TRBV7-6 and TRBJ2-2; D remains ambiguous. V dropped 3 bases and J dropped 7 bases, with 18 bases sitting between them. Germline V lookup: CDR1 SGHVS, CDR2 FNYEAQ. The CDR3 contains 16 residues. The CDR3 bases are TGTGCCAGCAGCTTTGAGCCTCCGGGTAACGGCGGGGAGCTGTTTTTT. It encodes CASSFEPPGNGGELFF.

V and J are TRBV5-1 and TRBJ1-6; D unresolved. V was pared by 0 bases and J by 6 bases, with 10 bases between. Germline loops: CDR1 SGHRS, CDR2 YFSETQ. The CDR3 contains 15 residues. The CDR3 spells CASSLDVGLNSPLHF. Written as DNA, the CDR3 is TGCGCCAGCAGCTTGGACGTTGGACTTAATTCACCCCTCCACTTT.

This chain joins TRBV5-6 and TRBJ2-3; weak D call: TRBD1 (5 bases). The CDR3 loop spans 13 amino acids. Trimming shortened V by 4 bases and J by 4 bases, and 10 bases separated the two germline ends. Germline V lookup: CDR1 SGHDT, CDR2 YYEEEE. The CDR3 sequence is CASSIQAADTQYF. The DNA for the CDR3 is TGTGCCAGCAGCATACAGGCGGCAGATACGCAGTATTTT.

The chain links TRBV5-4 to TRBJ1-1; a weak D match, TRBD1 (6 bases). Germline values: CDR1 SGHNT, CDR2 YYREEE (reference sequence). With 2 bases removed from V and 10 bases from J, the gap between germline ends came to 18 bases. The CDR3 length is 14 residues. CDR3 bases: TGTGCCAGCAGCTTCCTTGGGGGGCGGCCGGGAGCTTTCTTT. As protein: CASSFLGGRPGAFF. Full variable domain (missing parts from reference TRBV5-4 and TRBJ1-1): ETGVTQSPTHLIKTRGQQVTLRCSSQSGHNTVSWYQQALGQGPQFIFQYYREEENGRGNFPPRFSGLQFPNYSSELNVNALELDDSALYLCASSFLGGRPGAFFGQGTRLTVV.

The gene calls are TRBV3-1 (or the pseudogene TRBV3-2) and TRBJ1-5; TRBD1 might be the D (5 bases). The V gene lost 1 base and the J gene lost 0 bases, with 10 bases spanning the gap. The CDR3 contains 16 residues. The germline gives CDR1 LGHDT, CDR2 YNNKEL (reference sequence). Here the CDR3 reads CASSQGAGRSNQPQHF. The DNA for the CDR3 is TGTGCCAGCAGCCAAGGGGCAGGGCGTAGCAATCAGCCCCAGCATTTT.

Concerning this clone itself: The sample contains more than one DNA sequence encoding this CDR3. This chain uses TRBV9 with TRBJ1-2, with 8 bases fitting TRBD1. The junction had 2 bases not matched to a gene; V was cut back by 0 bases and J by 4 bases. The CDR3 contains 14 residues. Germline loops: CDR1 SGDLS, CDR2 YYNGEE. For the CDR3, the DNA is TGTGCCAGCAGCGTAGCAGGGGGCATCTATGGCTACACCTTC. It translates to CASSVAGGIYGYTF.

The chain recombines TRBV4-3 with TRBJ2-7; 8 bases align to TRBD1. Germline assignment: CDR1 LGHNA and CDR2 YSLEER. Unmatched junction bases numbered 1, after V lost 0 bases and J lost 6 bases. The CDR3 has 13 amino acids. The CDR3 sequence is CASSQDQGAEQYF. CDR3 in DNA: TGCGCCAGCAGCCAAGATCAGGGGGCCGAGCAGTACTTC.

The V call is TRBV2, the J call TRBJ1-1, with D uncertain. V was trimmed by 7 bases and J by 11 bases, leaving 17 bases between them. CDR1 and CDR2 from the germline V gene are SNHLY and FYNNEI. The CDR3 has 12 residues. The CDR3 region is CASTWAQQEAFF. The CDR3 DNA sequence: TGTGCCAGCACCTGGGCTCAGCAGGAGGCTTTCTTT. Full variable domain (outside the CDR3, taken from reference TRBV2 and TRBJ1-1): EPEVTQTPSHQVTQMGQEVILRCVPISNHLYFYWYRQILGQKVEFLVSFYNNEISEKSEIFDDQFSVERPDGSNFTLKIRSTKLEDSAMYFCASTWAQQEAFFGQGTRLTVV.

The chain links TRBV4-3 to TRBJ2-5, with 11 bases matching TRBD2. The CDR3 loop spans 18 amino acids. Germline CDR1 reads LGHNA; CDR2 reads YSLEER. V was pared by 2 bases and J by 2 bases, with 10 bases of the junction left unmatched. The CDR3 here is CASSQLLLAGAPQETQYF. For the CDR3, the DNA is TGCGCCAGCAGCCAACTCCTACTAGCGGGGGCCCCACAAGAGACCCAGTACTTC.

J is TRBJ2-7 and V is TRBV30; D tentatively fits TRBD1 or TRBD2 (5 bases each). Per the germline V gene, CDR1 is GTSNPN and CDR2 is SVGIG (reference sequence). V shed 2 bases and J shed 3 bases, with 11 bases lying between them. The CDR3 sequence is 13 residues long. CDR3 nucleotide sequence: TGTGCCTGGAGTCTCAGTGGGGGCTACGAGCAGTACTTC. As protein: CAWSLSGGYEQYF.

The chain combines TRBV7-6 with TRBJ2-3; 12 bases are shared with TRBD2. This CDR3 spans 17 amino acids. V trimming: 3 bases; J trimming: 5 bases; junction bases outside the gene matches: 9. In germline, CDR1 is SGHVS, CDR2 FNYEAQ. CDR3 residues: CASSLGVSSGRVDTQYF. The CDR3 nucleotides are TGTGCCAGCAGCTTGGGAGTGTCTAGCGGGAGGGTAGATACGCAGTATTTT.

This rearrangement joins TRBV15 to TRBJ1-6; TRBD1 aligns across 9 bases. Germline V lookup: CDR1 LNHNV, CDR2 YYDKDF (reference sequence). With V trimmed by 3 bases and J by 9 bases, 6 bases remained unmatched. This CDR3 comprises 15 residues. CDR3: CATSRRGQGSSPLHF. The CDR3 DNA is TGTGCCACCAGCAGGCGAGGACAGGGGAGTTCACCCCTCCACTTT.